The 5 T cell receptor beta chains presented below share a single source sample, sequenced in a study of graft-versus-host responses after intestinal transplantation (dated by TCRdb to the early 2020s). Library creation used the immunoSEQ multiplex PCR assay. The immuneACCESS repertoire file appears here via TCRdb, limited to in-frame rearrangements. These files lack a portion of the clones; in checked studies, under half of the deficit traces to unresolved V genes, and the cause of the others is not known. This sample lists approximately 11,000 clones; over 60% were detected once. Jointly, the top ten make up 30% to 40% of the sample. Source: PBMCs, taken 494 days after intestinal transplant. The source of these receptors is a human patient who received an intestinal transplant, so some T cells may come from the graft donor.

The rearrangement links TRBV7-6 to TRBJ2-7; no clear D gene. Germline V gene lookup returns CDR1 SGHVS and CDR2 FNYEAQ. Trimming removed 3 bases from V and 4 bases from J, with 4 bases in between. The CDR3 sequence is 11 residues long. The CDR3: CASSFDYEQYF. Here the CDR3 DNA reads TGTGCCAGCAGCTTCGATTACGAGCAGTACTTC.

This clone was picked up a small number of times. The chain uses TRBV10-2 and TRBJ2-1, with no clear D. Germline CDR1 WSHSY, CDR2 SAAADI. This CDR3 has 17 residues. V was trimmed by 5 bases and J by 1 base, leaving 18 bases between them. For the CDR3, the DNA is TGCGCCAGCAGTAAAGGACGGGTCGATAGTTCCTACAATGAGCAGTTCTTC. Encoded protein: CASSKGRVDSSYNEQFF.

This chain uses TRBV27 with TRBJ1-1; D is uncertain. Germline CDR1 and CDR2: MNHEY and SMNVEV (reference sequence). This CDR3 spans 13 amino acids. Trimming removed 6 bases from V and 0 bases from J, with 8 bases in between. CDR3 DNA sequence: TGTGCCAGCAGATTAATCTTGAACACTGAAGCTTTCTTT. The encoded protein is CASRLILNTEAFF.

The chain has TRBV5-1 and TRBJ2-7; perhaps TRBD1 as D (6 bases). The CDR3 has 14 amino acids. Germline values: CDR1 SGHRS, CDR2 YFSETQ. The V and J ends lost 2 bases and 6 bases respectively, with 15 bases between them. In DNA, the CDR3 is TGCGCCAGCAGCTTCCAACAGGGTTCTGGCGAGCAGTACTTC. It is translated as CASSFQQGSGEQYF. Looking up the rest from reference TRBV5-1 and TRBJ2-7 gives the full variable domain: KAGVTQTPRYLIKTRGQQVTLSCSPISGHRSVSWYQQTPGQGLQFLFEYFSETQRNKGNFPGRFSGRQFSNSRSEMNVSTLELGDSALYLCASSFQQGSGEQYFGPGTRLTVT.

J is TRBJ2-5 and V is TRBV5-6; TRBD2 matches 10 bases. CDR1 is SGHDT, CDR2 YYEEEE, per germline. This CDR3 comprises 15 residues. Trimming removed 0 bases from V and 2 bases from J; junction bases left unmatched: 1. The CDR3 spells CASSLGSGRQETQYF. CDR3 bases: TGTGCCAGCAGCTTGGGTAGCGGGAGGCAAGAGACCCAGTACTTC.